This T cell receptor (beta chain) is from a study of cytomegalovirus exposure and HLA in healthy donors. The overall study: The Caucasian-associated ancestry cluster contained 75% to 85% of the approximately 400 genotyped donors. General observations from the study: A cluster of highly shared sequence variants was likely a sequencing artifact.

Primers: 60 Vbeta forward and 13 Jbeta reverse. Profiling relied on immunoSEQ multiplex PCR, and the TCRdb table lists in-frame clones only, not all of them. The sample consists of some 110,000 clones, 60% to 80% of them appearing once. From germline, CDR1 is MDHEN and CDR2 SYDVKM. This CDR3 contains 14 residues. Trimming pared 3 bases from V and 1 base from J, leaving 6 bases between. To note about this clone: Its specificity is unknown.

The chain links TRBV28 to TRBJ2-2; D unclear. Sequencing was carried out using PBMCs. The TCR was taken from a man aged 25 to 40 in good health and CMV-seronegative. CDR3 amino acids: CASSFGQNTGELFF. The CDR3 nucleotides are TGTGCCAGCAGTTTTGGGCAGAACACCGGGGAGCTGTTTTTT.